Presented here are 27 T cell receptor beta chains from one specimen sequenced in a study of blood T cell repertoires in COVID-19. Clones were sequenced by immunoSEQ multiplex PCR, and TCRdb holds only the in-frame ones, with some missing. The sample holds under 80,000 clones, around 73% seen once. The source material was peripheral blood. The receptors were sampled from a man at least 80 years old with active or convalescent COVID-19.

This clone was detected once. This chain links TRBV28 with TRBJ2-4, with D possibly matching TRBD2 (6 bases). Germline CDR1 reads MDHEN; CDR2 reads SYDVKM. Deletions cut 4 bases from V and 7 bases from J, with 14 bases between. The CDR3 consists of 14 residues. As DNA, the CDR3 is TGTGCCAGCAGTTCTGCTCTTGGGGGGAACATTCAGTACTTC. This codes for CASSSALGGNIQYF.

This sequence joins TRBV7-2 and TRBJ2-7, with TRBD2 as a possible D gene (6 bases). The V end lost 5 bases, the J end lost 0 bases, and 14 bases lay between the germline ends. The germline V gene has CDR1 SGHTA and CDR2 FQGNSA. This CDR3 region has 15 residues. The CDR3 loop is CASSASGGASYEQYF. As DNA, the CDR3 is TGTGCCAGCAGCGCCTCGGGCGGGGCCTCCTACGAGCAGTACTTC.

The CDR3 nucleotides are TGTGCCAGCAGCTCAACGGTGGGTCGGGAGGGCCCCACCGGGGAGCTGTTTTTT. Its translation: CASSSTVGREGPTGELFF. The rearrangement joins TRBV28 to TRBJ2-2, with 8 bases matching TRBD2. This CDR3 region has 18 residues. V shed 6 bases, J shed 4 bases, and the junction held 16 bases outside the gene matches. The germline V gene encodes CDR1 MDHEN and CDR2 SYDVKM.

The chain combines TRBV7-6 with TRBJ2-2, with D tentatively TRBD2 (6 bases). Germline V gene sequence: CDR1 SGHVS, CDR2 FNYEAQ. V was cut by 5 bases and J by 5 bases, with 12 bases left in between. The CDR3 is made up of 14 amino acids. The CDR3 reads CASSTSGSTGELFF. The CDR3 coding sequence is TGTGCCAGCAGCACCTCCGGGAGTACCGGGGAGCTGTTTTTT.

The chain couples TRBV7-3 to TRBJ2-3; 9 bases align to TRBD2. The length of the CDR3 is 14 residues. Germline V gives CDR1 SGHTA, CDR2 FQGTGA. Unmatched junction bases numbered 11, after V lost 5 bases and J lost 11 bases. The CDR3 nucleotides read TGTGCCAGCAGCCCGAATGGGCGGGGGGGCTGGCAGTATTTT. This sequence encodes CASSPNGRGGWQYF.

The chain combines TRBV27 with TRBJ2-1; D gene ambiguous. The V end was cut by 5 bases, the J end by 0 bases, with 8 bases between. Germline V CDR1 and CDR2: MNHEY, SMNVEV (reference sequence). CDR3 size: 14 residues. The CDR3 DNA is TGTGCCAGCAGTCTCGAGTACTCCTACAATGAGCAGTTCTTC. As protein: CASSLEYSYNEQFF.

The J gene is TRBJ1-2, the V gene TRBV28; 9 bases line up with TRBD1. CDR1 and CDR2 from the germline V gene are MDHEN and SYDVKM. This CDR3 is 17 amino acids long. The V and J ends lost 8 bases and 5 bases, in that order; junction bases with no gene match: 18. The CDR3 sequence: CASYNSPGTGWNYGYTF. CDR3 DNA: TGTGCCAGCTACAACTCCCCCGGGACAGGGTGGAATTATGGCTACACCTTC.

J is TRBJ1-1 and V is TRBV27; no firm D call. CDR1 MNHEY and CDR2 SMNVEV come from the germline V gene (reference sequence). This CDR3 is built from 16 residues. V shed 1 base and J shed 4 bases, with 16 bases lying between them. The CDR3 sequence: CASSLYGPPVATEAFF. The CDR3 DNA is TGTGCCAGCAGTTTATATGGCCCTCCTGTGGCCACTGAAGCTTTCTTT.

This chain uses TRBV6-5 with TRBJ2-7; 9 bases line up with TRBD2. The CDR3 length is 16 residues. Germline CDR1 and CDR2: MNHEY and SVGAGI. With 2 bases clipped from V and 7 bases from J, the junction kept 12 bases outside the gene matches. In nucleotides, the CDR3 is TGTGCCAGCAGTTACGAGCCTAGCGGGGTCCGAGGGGAGCAGTACTTC. Its protein is CASSYEPSGVRGEQYF.

The CDR3 loop is CASSLSIAGGEEEQYF. The CDR3 DNA sequence: TGTGCCAGCTCACTCTCTATAGCGGGAGGGGAAGAAGAGCAGTACTTC. This chain uses TRBV18 with TRBJ2-7, with 11 positions matching TRBD2. The germline V gene has CDR1 KGHSH and CDR2 LQKENI. The CDR3 length is 16 residues. Trimming cost V 4 bases and J 7 bases; bases outside gene matches: 12.

Here the CDR3 reads CASSFGGANTEAFF. The CDR3 DNA reads as TGTGCCAGCAGCTTCGGGGGGGCGAACACTGAAGCTTTCTTT. V and J are TRBV7-9 and TRBJ1-1; maybe TRBD1 (6 bases). Per the germline V gene, CDR1 is SEHNR and CDR2 is FQNEAQ (reference sequence). The CDR3 sequence is 14 residues long. V gave up 3 bases and J gave up 1 base, with 9 bases separating them.

V and J are TRBV6-2 or TRBV6-3 and TRBJ2-5; tentatively, D is TRBD2 (6 bases). The length of the CDR3 is 13 residues. Between the trimmed V and J ends, which lost 4 bases and 2 bases, there was a span of 8 bases. Germline CDR1 reads MNHEY; CDR2 reads SVGEGT. CDR3 bases: TGTGCCAGCAGTTTAGGACTACAAGAGACCCAGTACTTC. It is translated as CASSLGLQETQYF.

J is TRBJ2-1 and V is TRBV5-1, with a weak D call TRBD2 (6 bases). V was shortened by 4 bases and J by 8 bases, with 13 bases between the two germline ends. This CDR3 contains 13 residues. Germline-derived CDR1 and CDR2 are SGHRS and YFSETQ. CDR3 region: CASSQRLEDEQFF. CDR3 sequence (DNA): TGCGCCAGCAGCCAAAGACTAGAGGATGAGCAGTTCTTC.

The chain recombines TRBV6-2 or TRBV6-3 with TRBJ2-7, with 13 bases fitting TRBD2. The CDR3 is made up of 17 amino acids. The junction had 10 bases not matched to a gene; V was cut back by 6 bases and J by 2 bases. The V gene's germline CDR1 is MNHEY and CDR2 SVGEGT. CDR3 sequence reads: CASSHPGLAGFTYEQYF. The CDR3 bases are TGTGCCAGCAGCCACCCGGGACTAGCGGGATTTACCTACGAGCAGTACTTC.

J is TRBJ2-5 and V is TRBV4-2, with 12 positions matching TRBD2. Germline trimming cut 0 bases from V and 5 bases from J; bases unmatched to any gene: 7. The CDR3 sequence is 17 residues long. Germline V lookup: CDR1 LGHNA, CDR2 YNFKEQ. The CDR3 DNA follows: TGTGCCAGCAGCCAAGATCCCGTGGGGACTAGCGGGGAGACCCAGTACTTC. This translates into CASSQDPVGTSGETQYF.

The chain has TRBV24-1 and TRBJ2-2, with TRBD2 matching 11 bases. The CDR3 loop spans 14 amino acids. After removal of 5 bases from V and 5 bases from J, the junction contained 0 bases not matched to a gene. Germline loops: CDR1 KGHDR, CDR2 SFDVKD. CDR3 in amino acids: CATSGTSGTGELFF. As DNA, the CDR3 is TGTGCCACCAGTGGGACTAGCGGGACCGGGGAGCTGTTTTTT.

The chain has TRBV6-1 and TRBJ1-2, with TRBD1 as a possible D gene (5 bases). The CDR3 covers 12 residues. CDR1 and CDR2 (germline): MNHNS, SASEGT. Trimming shortened V by 3 bases and J by 5 bases, and 7 bases separated the two germline ends. In nucleotides, the CDR3 is TGTGCCAGCAGTGAGGGGCGATATGGCTACACCTTC. Encoded protein: CASSEGRYGYTF.

The J gene is TRBJ2-3, the V gene TRBV6-6; D gene uncertain. V lost 6 bases and J 3 bases, leaving 10 bases between the germline ends. Per the germline V gene, CDR1 is MNHNY and CDR2 is SVGAGI (reference sequence). CDR3 length equals 13 residues. CDR3 sequence: CASRTGSTDTQYF. The CDR3 region has the DNA TGTGCCAGCAGGACGGGTTCGACAGATACGCAGTATTTT.

V is TRBV30 and J is TRBJ2-1; TRBD1 matches at 7 bases. This CDR3 has 14 residues. Germline V gene data show CDR1 as GTSNPN and CDR2 as SVGIG (reference sequence). J lost 6 bases, V lost 2 bases, and 7 bases had no gene match. For the CDR3, the DNA is TGTGCCTGGAGTCCCCTACGACAGGGCAATGAGCAGTTCTTC. Its protein is CAWSPLRQGNEQFF.

The chain recombines TRBV7-6 with TRBJ2-1; 9 bases map to TRBD2. Germline V gene sequence: CDR1 SGHVS, CDR2 FNYEAQ. CDR3 size: 15 residues. J gave up 7 bases and V 1 base, and 5 bases lay outside the gene matches. CDR3 bases: TGTGCCAGCAGCTTAGGGGCGGGGGGGATTAATGAGCAGTTCTTC. Translated, it gives CASSLGAGGINEQFF.

This chain connects TRBV7-6 to TRBJ2-1, with TRBD2 identical over 10 bases. From germline, CDR1 is SGHVS and CDR2 FNYEAQ. V lost 5 bases and J lost 6; bases outside the gene matches: 10. The CDR3 has 16 amino acids. The chain's CDR3 is CASSPTSGQLGNEQFF. CDR3 nucleotides: TGTGCCAGCAGCCCGACTAGCGGGCAGCTTGGCAATGAGCAGTTCTTC.

The CDR3, as DNA: TGCGCCAGCAGCGGCGGGGAAGCGGGCAATCAGCCCCAGCATTTT. It is translated as CASSGGEAGNQPQHF. This chain connects TRBV5-1 to TRBJ1-5, with D hard to call. CDR1 is SGHRS, CDR2 YFSETQ, per germline. CDR3 length: 15 amino acids. V gave up 4 bases and J gave up 2 bases, with 13 bases separating them.

This clone was observed a few times. This sequence joins TRBV11-2 and TRBJ1-6, with D possibly being TRBD1 (6 bases). Germline CDR1 reads SGHAT; CDR2 reads FQNNGV. The CDR3 covers 17 residues. The V and J ends lost 1 base and 10 bases respectively, with 20 bases between them. CDR3 coding DNA: TGTGCCAGCAGCTTAGCCCTACCGGGAACAGGGATCTCACCCCTCCACTTT. Translating it yields CASSLALPGTGISPLHF.

V is TRBV7-3 and J is TRBJ2-1; D perhaps matches TRBD2 (6 bases). V was cut by 2 bases and J by 10 bases, with 15 bases left in between. Per the germline V gene, CDR1 is SGHTA and CDR2 is FQGTGA. The CDR3 spans 14 residues. CDR3 in amino acids: CASSLPGLHREQFF. In nucleotides, the CDR3 is TGTGCCAGCAGCTTACCGGGACTCCACAGGGAGCAGTTCTTC. Full variable domain (missing parts from reference TRBV7-3 and TRBJ2-1): GAGVSQTPSNKVTEKGKYVELRCDPISGHTALYWYRQSLGQGPEFLIYFQGTGAADDSGLPNDRFFAVRPEGSVSTLKIQRTERGDSAVYLCASSLPGLHREQFFGPGTRLTVL.

There are many counts of this clone. The chain joins TRBV5-1 to TRBJ2-2, with 11 bases lining up with TRBD2. Germline trimming cut 4 bases from V and 6 bases from J; bases unmatched to any gene: 8. CDR3 length: 16 amino acids. The V gene's germline CDR1 is SGHRS and CDR2 YFSETQ. CDR3 sequence (DNA): TGCGCCAGCAGCCTTACTAGCGGGAGTATGTCCGGGGAGCTGTTTTTT. It encodes CASSLTSGSMSGELFF.

The chain carries TRBV27 and TRBJ1-5, with 9 bases aligning to TRBD1. Germline trimming cut 5 bases from V and 0 bases from J; bases unmatched to any gene: 14. This CDR3 region has 19 residues. The germline gives CDR1 MNHEY, CDR2 SMNVEV (reference sequence). The CDR3 is CASSTGGGTGRISNQPQHF. The CDR3 DNA reads TGTGCCAGCAGTACGGGAGGGGGGACAGGGAGGATTAGCAATCAGCCCCAGCATTTT.

The chain couples TRBV6-5 to TRBJ1-1, with D tentatively TRBD1 (5 bases). The CDR3 is 15 residues long. The germline V and J ends were trimmed by 5 bases and 6 bases, with 19 bases remaining between them. Germline loops: CDR1 MNHEY, CDR2 SVGAGI. CDR3 coding DNA: TGTGCCAGCAGTACCCCCCGGCAGGGTCTGGCTGAAGCTTTCTTT. Translated: CASSTPRQGLAEAFF.